This TCR beta chain appears in the sequencing data of a study of blood T cell repertoires in COVID-19. At the level of the study: T cells, B-cell-depleted T cells, or PBMCs provided the cDNA or gDNA that served as material.

The study drew participants aged about 18 to 89 years from approximately 25 US areas. Exposed volunteers were people who met a COVID-19 case within 2 weeks before study entry. Profiling relied on immunoSEQ multiplex PCR, and the TCRdb table lists in-frame clones only, not all of them. The sample has about 350,000 clones, roughly 90% seen once; the top ten hold approximately 0.97%. The sequence derives from a woman aged 25 to 45 who had been exposed to COVID-19. Sequenced input: PBMCs or T cells enriched from blood (not recorded which).

The CDR3 nucleotides read TGTGCCAGCACCCCCGGGACTAGCGGGACCAATGAGCAGTTCTTC. It codes for CASTPGTSGTNEQFF. The chain couples TRBV27 to TRBJ2-1; 13 bases line up with TRBD2. Trimming removed 7 bases from V and 6 bases from J; junction bases left unmatched: 6. The germline CDR1 and CDR2 sequences are MNHEY and SMNVEV (reference sequence). This CDR3 comprises 15 residues.